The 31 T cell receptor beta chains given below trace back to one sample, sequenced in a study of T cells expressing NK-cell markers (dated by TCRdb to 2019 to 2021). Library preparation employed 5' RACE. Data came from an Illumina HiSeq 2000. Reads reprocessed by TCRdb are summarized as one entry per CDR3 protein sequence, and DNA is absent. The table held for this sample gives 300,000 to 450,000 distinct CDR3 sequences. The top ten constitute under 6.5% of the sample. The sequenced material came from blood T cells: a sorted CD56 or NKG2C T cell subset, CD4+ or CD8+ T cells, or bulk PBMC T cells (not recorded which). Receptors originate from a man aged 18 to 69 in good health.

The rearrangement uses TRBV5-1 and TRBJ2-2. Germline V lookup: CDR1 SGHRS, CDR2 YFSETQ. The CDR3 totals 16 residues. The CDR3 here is CASSLRTDANTGELFF. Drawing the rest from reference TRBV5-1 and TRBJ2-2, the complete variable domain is KAGVTQTPRYLIKTRGQQVTLSCSPISGHRSVSWYQQTPGQGLQFLFEYFSETQRNKGNFPGRFSGRQFSNSRSEMNVSTLELGDSALYLCASSLRTDANTGELFFGEGSRLTVL.

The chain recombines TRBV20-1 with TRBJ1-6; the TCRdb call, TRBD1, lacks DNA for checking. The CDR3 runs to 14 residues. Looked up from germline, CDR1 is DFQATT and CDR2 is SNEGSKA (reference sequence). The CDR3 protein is CSAKDRALNSPLHF.

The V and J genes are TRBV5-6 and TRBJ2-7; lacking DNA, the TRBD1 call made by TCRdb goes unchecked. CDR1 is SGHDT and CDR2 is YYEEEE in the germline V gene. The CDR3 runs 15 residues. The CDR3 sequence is CASSSIGTESYEQYF.

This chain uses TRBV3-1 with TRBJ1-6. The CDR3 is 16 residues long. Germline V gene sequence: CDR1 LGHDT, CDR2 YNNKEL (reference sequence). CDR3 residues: CASREVGGRGNSPLHF.

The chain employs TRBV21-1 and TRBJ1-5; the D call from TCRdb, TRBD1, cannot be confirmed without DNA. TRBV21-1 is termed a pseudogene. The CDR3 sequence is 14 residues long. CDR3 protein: CASSKVQANQPQHF.

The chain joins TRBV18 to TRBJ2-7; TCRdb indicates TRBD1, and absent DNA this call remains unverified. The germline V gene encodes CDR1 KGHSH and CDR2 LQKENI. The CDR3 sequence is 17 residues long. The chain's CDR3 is CASSPPLGQGASYEQYF.

The CDR3 sequence is CASSPAPPANYGYTF. J is TRBJ1-2 and V is TRBV18; TCRdb reports TRBD1, a call that lacks DNA to check it against. Germline loops: CDR1 KGHSH, CDR2 LQKENI. CDR3 length: 15 residues.

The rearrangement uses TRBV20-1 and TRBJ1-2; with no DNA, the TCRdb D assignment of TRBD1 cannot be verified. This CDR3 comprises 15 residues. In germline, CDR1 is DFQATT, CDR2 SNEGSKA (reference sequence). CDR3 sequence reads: CSARDGQGLLGGYTF.

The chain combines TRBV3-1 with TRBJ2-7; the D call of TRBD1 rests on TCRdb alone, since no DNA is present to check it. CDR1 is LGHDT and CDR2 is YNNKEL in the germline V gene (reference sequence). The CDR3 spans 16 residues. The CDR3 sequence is CASSQMARTVNYEQYF.

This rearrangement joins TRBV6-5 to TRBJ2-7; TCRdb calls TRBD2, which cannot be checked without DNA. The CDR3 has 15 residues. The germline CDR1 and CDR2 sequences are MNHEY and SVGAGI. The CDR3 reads CASSSRGGPKEEQYF.

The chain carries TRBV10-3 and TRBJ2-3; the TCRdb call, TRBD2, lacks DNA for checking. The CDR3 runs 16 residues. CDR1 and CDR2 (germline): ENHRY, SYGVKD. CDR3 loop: CAISKTSGAFTDTQYF.

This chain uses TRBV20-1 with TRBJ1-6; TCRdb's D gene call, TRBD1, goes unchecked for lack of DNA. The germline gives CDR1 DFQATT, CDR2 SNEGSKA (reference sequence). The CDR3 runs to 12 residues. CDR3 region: CSARWTASPLHF.

The CDR3 reads CASSPRGVKYNEQYF. This chain connects TRBV7-6 to TRBJ2-7; lacking DNA, the TRBD1 call made by TCRdb goes unchecked. CDR1 and CDR2 (germline): SGHVS, FNYEAQ. The CDR3 is 15 amino acids.

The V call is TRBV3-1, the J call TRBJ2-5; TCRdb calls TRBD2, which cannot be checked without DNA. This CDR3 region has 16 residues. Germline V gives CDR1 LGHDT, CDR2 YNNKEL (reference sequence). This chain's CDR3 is CASSRPPPRLQETQYF.

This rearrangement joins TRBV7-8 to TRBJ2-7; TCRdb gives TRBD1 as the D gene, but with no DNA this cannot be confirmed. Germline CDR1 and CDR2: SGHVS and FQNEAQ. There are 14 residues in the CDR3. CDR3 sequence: CASSGQGASYEQYF.

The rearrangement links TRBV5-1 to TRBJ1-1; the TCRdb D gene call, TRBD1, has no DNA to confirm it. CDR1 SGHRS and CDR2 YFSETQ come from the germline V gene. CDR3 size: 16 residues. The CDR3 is CASSLGTGNGGTEAFF.

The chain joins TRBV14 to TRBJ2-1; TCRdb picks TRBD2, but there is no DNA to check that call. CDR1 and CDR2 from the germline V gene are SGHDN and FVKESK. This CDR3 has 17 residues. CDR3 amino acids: CASSRDVLGFSYNEQFF. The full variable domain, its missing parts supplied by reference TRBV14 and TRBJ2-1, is EAGVTQFPSHSVIEKGQTVTLRCDPISGHDNLYWYRRVMGKEIKFLLHFVKESKQDESGMPNNRFLAERTGGTYSTLKVQPAELEDSGVYFCASSRDVLGFSYNEQFFGPGTRLTVL.

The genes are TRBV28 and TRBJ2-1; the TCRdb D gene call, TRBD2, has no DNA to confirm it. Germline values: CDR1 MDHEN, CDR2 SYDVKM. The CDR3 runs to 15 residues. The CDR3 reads CASTTTGLSYNEQFF.

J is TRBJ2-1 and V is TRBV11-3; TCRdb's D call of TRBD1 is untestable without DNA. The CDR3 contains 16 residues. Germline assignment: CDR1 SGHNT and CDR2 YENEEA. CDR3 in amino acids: CASSLAGRGGRNEQFF.

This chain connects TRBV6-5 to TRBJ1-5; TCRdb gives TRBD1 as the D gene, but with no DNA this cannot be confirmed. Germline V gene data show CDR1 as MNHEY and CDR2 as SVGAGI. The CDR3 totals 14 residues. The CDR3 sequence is CASSSRTGTQPQHF.

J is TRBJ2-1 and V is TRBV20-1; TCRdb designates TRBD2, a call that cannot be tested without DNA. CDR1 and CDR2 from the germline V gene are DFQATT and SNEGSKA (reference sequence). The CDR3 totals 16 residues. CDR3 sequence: CSARGPISGGINEQFF.

The CDR3 loop reads CASSLITGGKLFF. The V call is TRBV5-6, the J call TRBJ1-4. The CDR3 extends over 13 amino acids. The germline V gene has CDR1 SGHDT and CDR2 YYEEEE.

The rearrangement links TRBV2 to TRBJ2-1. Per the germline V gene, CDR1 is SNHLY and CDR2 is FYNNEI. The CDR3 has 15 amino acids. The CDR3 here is CASSVVGSVVNEQFF.

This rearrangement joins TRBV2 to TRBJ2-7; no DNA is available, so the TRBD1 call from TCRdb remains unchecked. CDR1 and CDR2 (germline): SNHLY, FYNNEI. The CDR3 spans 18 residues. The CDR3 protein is CASRGTGTGKILSYEQYF.

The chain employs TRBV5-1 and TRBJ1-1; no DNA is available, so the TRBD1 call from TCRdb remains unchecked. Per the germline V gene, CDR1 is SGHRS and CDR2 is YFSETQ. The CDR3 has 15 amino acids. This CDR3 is CASSRWTGHLTEAFF.

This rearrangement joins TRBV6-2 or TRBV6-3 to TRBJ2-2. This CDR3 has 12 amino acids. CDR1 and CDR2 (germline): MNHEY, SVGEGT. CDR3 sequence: CASSLETGELFF.

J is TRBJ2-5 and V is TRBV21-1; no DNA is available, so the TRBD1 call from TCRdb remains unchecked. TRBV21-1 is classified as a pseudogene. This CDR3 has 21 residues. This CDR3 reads CASSRLLEKFRDRSKAGTQYF.

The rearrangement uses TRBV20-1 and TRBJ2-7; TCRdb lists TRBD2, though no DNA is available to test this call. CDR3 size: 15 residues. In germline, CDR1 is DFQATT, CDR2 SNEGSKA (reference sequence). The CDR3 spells CSASGTSGRAYEQYF.

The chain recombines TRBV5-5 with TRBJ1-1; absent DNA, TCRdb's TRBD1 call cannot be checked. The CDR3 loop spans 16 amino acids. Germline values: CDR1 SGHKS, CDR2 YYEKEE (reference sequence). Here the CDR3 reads CASTSTGGYGIPEAFF.

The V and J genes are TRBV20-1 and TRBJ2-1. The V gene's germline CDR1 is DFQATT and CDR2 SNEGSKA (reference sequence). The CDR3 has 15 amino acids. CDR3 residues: CSARSQWRAYNEQFF.

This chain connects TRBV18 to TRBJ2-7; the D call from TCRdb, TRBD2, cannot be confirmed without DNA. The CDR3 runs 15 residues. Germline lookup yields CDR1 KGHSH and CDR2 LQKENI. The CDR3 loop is CASSLSLAGGDEQYF.